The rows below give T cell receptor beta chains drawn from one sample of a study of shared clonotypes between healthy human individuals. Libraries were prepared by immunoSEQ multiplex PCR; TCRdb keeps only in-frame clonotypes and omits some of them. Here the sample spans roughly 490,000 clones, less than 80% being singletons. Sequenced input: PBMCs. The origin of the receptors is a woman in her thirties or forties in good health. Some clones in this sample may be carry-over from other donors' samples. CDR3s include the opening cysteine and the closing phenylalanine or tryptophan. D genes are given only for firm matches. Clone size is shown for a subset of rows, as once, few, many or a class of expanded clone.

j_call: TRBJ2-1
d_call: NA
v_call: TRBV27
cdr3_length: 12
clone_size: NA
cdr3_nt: TGTGCCAGCGGGGTAAATACGAATGAGCAGTTCTTC
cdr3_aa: CASGVNTNEQFF

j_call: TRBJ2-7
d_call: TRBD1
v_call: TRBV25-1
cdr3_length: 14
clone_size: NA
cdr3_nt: TGTGCCAGCAGCGCCGGGACAGCCCGGCCTGGGCAGTACTTC
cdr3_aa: CASSAGTARPGQYF

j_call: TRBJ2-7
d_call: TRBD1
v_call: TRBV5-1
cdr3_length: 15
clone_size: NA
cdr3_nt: TGCGCCAGCAGCTTTGAACGACAGGGGCACAACGAGCAGTACTTC
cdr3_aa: CASSFERQGHNEQYF

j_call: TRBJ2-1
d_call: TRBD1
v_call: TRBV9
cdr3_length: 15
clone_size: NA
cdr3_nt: TGTGCCAGCAGCTTCCGGACAGGAGCCTACAATGAGCAGTTCTTC
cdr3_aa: CASSFRTGAYNEQFF

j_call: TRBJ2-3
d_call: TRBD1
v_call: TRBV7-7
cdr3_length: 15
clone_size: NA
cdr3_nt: TGTGCTAGCAGCGAGGGGACAGGGGGCACAGATACGCAGTATTTT
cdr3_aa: CASSEGTGGTDTQYF

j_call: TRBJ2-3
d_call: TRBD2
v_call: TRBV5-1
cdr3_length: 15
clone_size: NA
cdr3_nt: TGCGCCAGCCGCCTAGCGGGGTTAGAGACAGATACGCAGTATTTT
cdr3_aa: CASRLAGLETDTQYF

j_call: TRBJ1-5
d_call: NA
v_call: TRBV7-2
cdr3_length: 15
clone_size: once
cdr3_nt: TGTGCCAGCAGCTTCGGGACCTTTAGCAATCAGCCCCAGCATTTT
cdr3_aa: CASSFGTFSNQPQHF

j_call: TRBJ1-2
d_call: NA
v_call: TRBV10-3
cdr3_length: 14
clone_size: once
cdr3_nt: TGTGCCATCAGTGTGACAGTTATTGTGGGTGGCTACACCTTC
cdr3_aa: CAISVTVIVGGYTF

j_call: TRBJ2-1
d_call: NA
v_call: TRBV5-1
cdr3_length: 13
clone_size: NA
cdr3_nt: TGCGCCAGCAGCTTGGCGTTGCTAGAGGAGCAGTTCTTC
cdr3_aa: CASSLALLEEQFF

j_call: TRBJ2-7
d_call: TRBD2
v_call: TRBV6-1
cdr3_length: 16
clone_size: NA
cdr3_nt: TGTGCCAGCAGTGATCTTGGACTAGCGACAGCCTACGAGCAGTACTTC
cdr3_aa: CASSDLGLATAYEQYF

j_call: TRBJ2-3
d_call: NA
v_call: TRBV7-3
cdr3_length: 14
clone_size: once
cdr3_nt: TGTGCCAGCAGCTTAGGGCAGCCCACAGATACGCAGTATTTT
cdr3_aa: CASSLGQPTDTQYF

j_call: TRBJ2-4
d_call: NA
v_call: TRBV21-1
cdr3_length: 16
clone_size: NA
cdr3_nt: TGTGCCAGCAGCAAAGCGCGAGAGCTAGCCAAAAACATTCAGTACTTC
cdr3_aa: CASSKARELAKNIQYF

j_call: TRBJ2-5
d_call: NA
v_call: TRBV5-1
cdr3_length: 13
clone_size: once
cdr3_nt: TGCGCCAGCAGGTTGGGGGCTCAAGAGACCCAGTACTTC
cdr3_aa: CASRLGAQETQYF

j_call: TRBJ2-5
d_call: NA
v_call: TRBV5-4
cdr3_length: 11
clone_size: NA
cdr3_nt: TGTGCCAGCAGCTTAGAAGAGACCCAGTACTTC
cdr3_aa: CASSLEETQYF

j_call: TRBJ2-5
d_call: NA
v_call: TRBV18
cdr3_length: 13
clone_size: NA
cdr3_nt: TGCGCCAGCTCACCTGCCATCAAGGAGACCCAGTACTTC
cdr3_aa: CASSPAIKETQYF

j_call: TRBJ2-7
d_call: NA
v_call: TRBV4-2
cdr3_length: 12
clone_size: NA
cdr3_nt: TGTGCCAGCAGCGTCCCCTCTTACGAGCAGTACTTC
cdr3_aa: CASSVPSYEQYF

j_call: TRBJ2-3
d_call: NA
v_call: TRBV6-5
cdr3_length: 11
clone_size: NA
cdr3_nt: TGTGCCAGCAGTACCGGAGATACGCAGTATTTT
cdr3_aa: CASSTGDTQYF

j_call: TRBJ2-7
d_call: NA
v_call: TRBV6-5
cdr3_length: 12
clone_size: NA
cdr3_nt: TGTGCCAGCAGTTACGGAGTTACGGAGCAGTACTTC
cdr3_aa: CASSYGVTEQYF

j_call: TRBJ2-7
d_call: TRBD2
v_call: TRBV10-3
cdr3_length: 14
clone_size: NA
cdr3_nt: TGTGCCATCACTAGAGGACTAGCGGGAGACGAGCAGTACTTC
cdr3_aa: CAITRGLAGDEQYF

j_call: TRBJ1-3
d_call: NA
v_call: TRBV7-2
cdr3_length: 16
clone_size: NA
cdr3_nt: TGTGCCAGCAGCCCAACCGTGACCACATCTGGAAACACCATATATTTT
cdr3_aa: CASSPTVTTSGNTIYF

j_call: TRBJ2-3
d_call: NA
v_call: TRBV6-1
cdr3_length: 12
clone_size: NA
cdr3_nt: TGTGCCAGCAGTTCGGCGGGATATACGCAGTATTTT
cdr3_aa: CASSSAGYTQYF

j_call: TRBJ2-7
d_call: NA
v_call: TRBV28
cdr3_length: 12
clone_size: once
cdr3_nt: TGTGCCAGCAGCTCAGGGAGGTACGAGCAGTACTTC
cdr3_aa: CASSSGRYEQYF

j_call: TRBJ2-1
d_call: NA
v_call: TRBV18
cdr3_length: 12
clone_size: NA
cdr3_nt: TGTGCCAGCTCCCTTGGTGGGAATGAGCAGTTCTTC
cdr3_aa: CASSLGGNEQFF

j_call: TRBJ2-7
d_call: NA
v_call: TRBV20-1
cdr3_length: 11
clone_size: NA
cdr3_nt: TGCAGTCCTAAGCGATCCTACGAGCAGTACTTC
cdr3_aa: CSPKRSYEQYF

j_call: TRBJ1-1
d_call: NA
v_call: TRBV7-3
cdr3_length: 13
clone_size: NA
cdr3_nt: TGTGCCAGCAGCCGATTTCCCGGGACTGAAGCTTTCTTT
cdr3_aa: CASSRFPGTEAFF

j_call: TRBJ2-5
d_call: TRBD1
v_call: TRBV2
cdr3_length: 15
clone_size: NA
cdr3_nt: TGTGCCAGCAGTGGGGCCCTCGGGACAGAACAAGTCCAGTACTTC
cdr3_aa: CASSGALGTEQVQYF

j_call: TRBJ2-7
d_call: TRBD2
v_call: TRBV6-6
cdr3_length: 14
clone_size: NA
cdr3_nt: TGTGCCAGCAGGCTAGCGGGAGGGTTGTACGAGCAGTACTTC
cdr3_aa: CASRLAGGLYEQYF

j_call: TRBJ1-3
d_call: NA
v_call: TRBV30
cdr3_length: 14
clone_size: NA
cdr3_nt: TGTGCCTGGAGTGTTAGCGGCACTCGAAACACCATATATTTT
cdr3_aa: CAWSVSGTRNTIYF

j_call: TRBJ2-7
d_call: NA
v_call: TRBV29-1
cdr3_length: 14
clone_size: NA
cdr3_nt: TGCAGCGTTGTAGTCCTTCTAGCGAGGTACGAGCAGTACTTC
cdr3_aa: CSVVVLLARYEQYF

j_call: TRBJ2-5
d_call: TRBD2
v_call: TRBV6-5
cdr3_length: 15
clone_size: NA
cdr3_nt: TGTGCCAGCAGTTACTCCCTCAGCGGGAAAGAGACCCAGTACTTC
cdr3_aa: CASSYSLSGKETQYF

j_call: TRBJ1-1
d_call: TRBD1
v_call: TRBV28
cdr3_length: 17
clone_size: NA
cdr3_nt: TGTGCCAGCAGTTTAATAAGGACAGGGGGCCTGAACACTGAAGCTTTCTTT
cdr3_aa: CASSLIRTGGLNTEAFF

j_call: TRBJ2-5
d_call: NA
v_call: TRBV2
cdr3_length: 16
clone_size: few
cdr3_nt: TGTGCCAGCAACCTCGGTGGGGGCGGGAGAGGAGAGACCCAGTACTTC
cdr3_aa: CASNLGGGGRGETQYF

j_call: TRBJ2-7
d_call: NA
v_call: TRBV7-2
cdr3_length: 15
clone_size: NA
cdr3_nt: TGTGCCAGCAGCTTAAGAAACCGACAGACCTACGAGCAGTACTTC
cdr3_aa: CASSLRNRQTYEQYF

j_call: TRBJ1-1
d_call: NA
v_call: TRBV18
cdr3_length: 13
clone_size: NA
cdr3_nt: TGTGCCAGCTCACCCGGACAGAACACTGAAGCTTTCTTT
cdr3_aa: CASSPGQNTEAFF

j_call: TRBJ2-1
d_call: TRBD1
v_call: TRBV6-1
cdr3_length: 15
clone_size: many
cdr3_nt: TGTGCCAGCAGTGACGGGACAGGGGAATACAATGAGCAGTTCTTC
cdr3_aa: CASSDGTGEYNEQFF

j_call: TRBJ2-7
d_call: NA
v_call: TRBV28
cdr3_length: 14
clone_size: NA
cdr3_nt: TGTGCCAGCAGTTTTTCCGGGCCTCCCTACGACCAGTACTTC
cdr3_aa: CASSFSGPPYDQYF

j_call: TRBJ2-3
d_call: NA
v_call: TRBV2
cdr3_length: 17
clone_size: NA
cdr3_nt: TGTGCCAGCAGGAGGGTTGCCCACGACCTCCTCGCAGATACGCAGTATTTT
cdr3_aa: CASRRVAHDLLADTQYF

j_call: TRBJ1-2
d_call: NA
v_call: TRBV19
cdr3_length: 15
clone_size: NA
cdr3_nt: TGTGCCAGTAGACCCACCACGGGCTTCATAGTTGGCTACACCTTC
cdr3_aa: CASRPTTGFIVGYTF

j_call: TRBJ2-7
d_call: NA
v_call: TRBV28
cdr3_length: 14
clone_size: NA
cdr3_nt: TGTGCCAGCAGTTCACTGGGACGGCTCAGCGAGCAGTACTTC
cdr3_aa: CASSSLGRLSEQYF

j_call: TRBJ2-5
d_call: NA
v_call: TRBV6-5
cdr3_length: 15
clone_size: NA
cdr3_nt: TGTGCCAGCAGTTACTCGGTAGGGACTCAAGAGACCCAGTACTTC
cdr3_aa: CASSYSVGTQETQYF

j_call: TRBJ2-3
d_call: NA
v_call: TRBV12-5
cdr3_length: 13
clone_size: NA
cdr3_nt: TGTGCTAGTGGTTTGGCGGGAGCAAATACGCAGTATTTT
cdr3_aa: CASGLAGANTQYF

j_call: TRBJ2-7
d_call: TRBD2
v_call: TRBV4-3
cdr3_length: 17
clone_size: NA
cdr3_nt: TGCGCCAGCAGCCAAGATCGGGGGGACGGGGTCTTCTACGAGCAGTACTTC
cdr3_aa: CASSQDRGDGVFYEQYF

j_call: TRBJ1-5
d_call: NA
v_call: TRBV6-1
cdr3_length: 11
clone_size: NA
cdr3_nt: TGTGCCAGCAGTGACGGACAGCCCCAGCATTTT
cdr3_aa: CASSDGQPQHF

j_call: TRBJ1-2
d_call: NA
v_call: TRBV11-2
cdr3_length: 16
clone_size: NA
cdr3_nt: TGTGCCAGCAGCCCCCACCTTGCTGACCCATTCGGCGGCTACACCTTC
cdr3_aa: CASSPHLADPFGGYTF

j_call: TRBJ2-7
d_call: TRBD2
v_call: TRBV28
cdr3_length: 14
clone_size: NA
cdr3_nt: TGTGCCAGCAGTTTTCTGCGGGAGGGATACGAGCAGTACTTC
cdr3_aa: CASSFLREGYEQYF

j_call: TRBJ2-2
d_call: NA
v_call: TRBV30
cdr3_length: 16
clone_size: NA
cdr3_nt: TGTGCCTGGAGCGTCGGTGACGCTCCGAACACCGGGGAGCTGTTTTTT
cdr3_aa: CAWSVGDAPNTGELFF

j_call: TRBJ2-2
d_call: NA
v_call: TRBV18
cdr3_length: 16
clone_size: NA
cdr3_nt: TGTGCCAGCTCTCTCTATGAACCGGCGGACACCGGGGAGCTGTTTTTT
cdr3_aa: CASSLYEPADTGELFF

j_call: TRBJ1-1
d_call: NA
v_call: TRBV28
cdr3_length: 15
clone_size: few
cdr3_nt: TGTGCCAGCAGTTTATATCGGGGGAGGAACACTGAAGCTTTCTTT
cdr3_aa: CASSLYRGRNTEAFF

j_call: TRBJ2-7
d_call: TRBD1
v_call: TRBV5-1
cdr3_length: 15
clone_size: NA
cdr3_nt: TGCGCCAGCAGCTCGGAGGTGACAGGGCACGACGAGCAGTACTTC
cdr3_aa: CASSSEVTGHDEQYF

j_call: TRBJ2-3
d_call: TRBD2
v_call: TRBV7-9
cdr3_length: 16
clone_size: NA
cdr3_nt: TGTGCCAGCAGCCCCCGGACTAGCGGTTACACAGATACGCAGTATTTT
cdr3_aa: CASSPRTSGYTDTQYF

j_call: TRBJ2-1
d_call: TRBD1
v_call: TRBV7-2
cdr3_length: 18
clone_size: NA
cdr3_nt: TGTGCCAGCAGCTTATTTCATACGGGACAGGGGTACTACAATGAGCAGTTCTTC
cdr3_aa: CASSLFHTGQGYYNEQFF

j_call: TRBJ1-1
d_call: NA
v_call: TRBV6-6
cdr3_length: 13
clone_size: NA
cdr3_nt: TGTGCCAGCTCTCGGGGGGCGCGTGCTGTAGCTTTCTTT
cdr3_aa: CASSRGARAVAFF

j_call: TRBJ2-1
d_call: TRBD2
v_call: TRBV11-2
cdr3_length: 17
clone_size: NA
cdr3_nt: TGTGCCAGCAGCCCCGGACTAGTTAGAGGCTCCTACAATGAGCAGTTCTTC
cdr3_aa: CASSPGLVRGSYNEQFF

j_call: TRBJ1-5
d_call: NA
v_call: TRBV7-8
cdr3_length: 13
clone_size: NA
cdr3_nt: TGTGCCAGCAGCTTAGATTCCCTCCAGCCCCAGCATTTT
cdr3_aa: CASSLDSLQPQHF